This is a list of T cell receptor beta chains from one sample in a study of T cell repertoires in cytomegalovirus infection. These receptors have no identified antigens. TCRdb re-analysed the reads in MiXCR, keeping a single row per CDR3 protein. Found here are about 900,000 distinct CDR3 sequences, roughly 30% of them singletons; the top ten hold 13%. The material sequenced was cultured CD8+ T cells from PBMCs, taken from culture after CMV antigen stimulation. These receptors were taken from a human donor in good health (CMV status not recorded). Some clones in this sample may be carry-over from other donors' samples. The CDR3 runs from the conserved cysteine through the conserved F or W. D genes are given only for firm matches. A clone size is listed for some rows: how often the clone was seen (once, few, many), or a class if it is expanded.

TGTGCCAGCTCGGCAGGGGGCTTTCCCGCTATCTATGGCTACACCTTC | CASSAGGFPAIYGYTF | TRBV6-5 | TRBD1 | few | TRBJ1-2
TGTGCCAGCAGTGGGACTAGAGACAATGAGCAGTTCTTC | CASSGTRDNEQFF | TRBV9 | TRBD2 | NA | TRBJ2-1
TGTGCCAGCAGTCCGGGACAGGGGTCACCCCTATTGGGGGCCAACGTCCTGACTTTC | CASSPGQGSPLLGANVLTF | TRBV7-9 | TRBD1 | NA | TRBJ2-6
TGTGCTAGCAGCTTAGGCCCAGGGACCTCCTACGAGCAGTACTTC | CASSLGPGTSYEQYF | TRBV7-7 | NA | NA | TRBJ2-7
TGTGCCAGCAGCTTAGCCCCAGGGCGAGACTACACCTTC | CASSLAPGRDYTF | TRBV11-2 | NA | NA | TRBJ1-2
TGTGCCAGCACCGACAGGGGGGCAGATACGCAGTATTTT | CASTDRGADTQYF | TRBV9 | TRBD1 | NA | TRBJ2-3
TGTGCCAGCACCCCCGGGGCTTTAACTGGCTACACCTTC | CASTPGALTGYTF | TRBV12-3/TRBV12-4 | NA | NA | TRBJ1-2
TGCGCCAGCAGCTATCCGGACAGGGTTTGGATCTTC | CASSYPDRVWIF | TRBV5-1 | TRBD1 | NA | TRBJ2-1
TGTGCCAGCAGTTACTCCGGCCCCACGAACACTGAAGCTTTCTTT | CASSYSGPTNTEAFF | TRBV6-2/TRBV6-3 | NA | NA | TRBJ1-1
TGCGCCAGCAGCCAATACCGCCTTCGAGCGGGGGGCCCAAATGACACCGGGGAGCTGTTTTTT | CASSQYRLRAGGPNDTGELFF | TRBV4-1 | TRBD2 | few | TRBJ2-2
TGTGCCAGCAGTTACTCGACTAGCGGCCACCTTGAGCAGTTCTTC | CASSYSTSGHLEQFF | TRBV6-5 | TRBD2 | few | TRBJ2-1
TGTGCCAGCAGCCCCCAACGGGGCCAAGACGAGCAGTACTTC | CASSPQRGQDEQYF | TRBV7-2 | NA | many | TRBJ2-7
TGTGCCAGCAGCTCTCCCTTGGGAGTCTACGAGCAGTACTTC | CASSSPLGVYEQYF | TRBV7-9 | NA | NA | TRBJ2-7
TGTGCCAGCAGCTTAGGGTTCCCGGGTGGGGATGAGCAGTTCTTC | CASSLGFPGGDEQFF | TRBV11-2 | NA | NA | TRBJ2-1
TGTGCCAGCAGCTCGGGCACAGATACGCAGTATTTT | CASSSGTDTQYF | TRBV7-9 | NA | many | TRBJ2-3
TGTGCCAGCAGCTTGCCCCGAGGGACATACACCTACGAGCAGTACTTC | CASSLPRGTYTYEQYF | TRBV5-6 | NA | few | TRBJ2-7
TGTGCCAGCAGCGGGCGGTTATACTACAATGAGCAGTTCTTC | CASSGRLYYNEQFF | TRBV7-2 | NA | many | TRBJ2-1
TGTGCCAGCAGTGAATCCAACAGCCCCCGAGGTGAAGCTTTCTTT | CASSESNSPRGEAFF | TRBV25-1 | NA | NA | TRBJ1-1
TGTGCCAGCAGCCGACAGGAGGCGACTAATGAAAAACTGTTTTTT | CASSRQEATNEKLFF | TRBV14 | NA | NA | TRBJ1-4
TGCGCCAGCAGTGGATTTCCGGGACAGGGGGCTCCCTACGAGCAGTACTTC | CASSGFPGQGAPYEQYF | TRBV10-1 | TRBD1 | few | TRBJ2-7
TGTGCCAGCAGCCCAGGGACGGGACCTGATCGACTGTTTTTT | CASSPGTGPDRLFF | TRBV7-6 | NA | many | TRBJ1-4
TGTGCTAGTGGTTATGACAGGGGGAAGAGGGATCAGCCCCAGCATTTT | CASGYDRGKRDQPQHF | TRBV12-5 | TRBD1 | few | TRBJ1-5
TGTGCCAGCAGCCAAGTAGCCGCCAGGGGGCCGGATAGCACCGGGGAGCTGTTTTTT | CASSQVAARGPDSTGELFF | TRBV3-1 | TRBD1 | NA | TRBJ2-2
TGCGCCAGCAGCCTCTCTAGGGTTTCCACTGAAGCTTTCTTT | CASSLSRVSTEAFF | TRBV4-1 | NA | NA | TRBJ1-1
TGTGCCAGCAGCCCCTACGGGGGGCCTAATGAAAAACTGTTTTTT | CASSPYGGPNEKLFF | TRBV7-9 | NA | NA | TRBJ1-4
TGTGCCAGCCTTCAGGGAACGTACTATGGCTACACCTTC | CASLQGTYYGYTF | TRBV19 | NA | once | TRBJ1-2
TGCGCCAGCAGCCCGGATTTAGTTTTGGGAGAGCAGTACTTC | CASSPDLVLGEQYF | TRBV5-1 | NA | NA | TRBJ2-7
TGTGCCAGCAGCTTAGAAAAGGGGGACGGAGACATTCAGTACTTC | CASSLEKGDGDIQYF | TRBV13 | NA | NA | TRBJ2-4
TGTGCCAGTAGCGACAGGTCCTCCTACGAGCAGTACTTC | CASSDRSSYEQYF | TRBV6-1 | NA | many | TRBJ2-7
TGTGCCAGCAGACAGACCCGGGACAGGAATTACAATGAGCAGTTCTTC | CASRQTRDRNYNEQFF | TRBV7-9 | TRBD1 | few | TRBJ2-1
TGTGCCAGTAGTCCTACAACAGGGGGCAATCAGCCCCAGCATTTT | CASSPTTGGNQPQHF | TRBV19 | TRBD1 | few | TRBJ1-5
TGTGCCAGCAGTGAATGGTGGACCGCCTACCAAGAGACCCAGTACTTC | CASSEWWTAYQETQYF | TRBV6-1 | NA | few | TRBJ2-5
TGTGCCGGATCTCGGAGGCAGGGAGAGAATGAGCAGTTCTTC | CAGSRRQGENEQFF | TRBV6-6 | NA | NA | TRBJ2-1
TGTGCCACTACAGGGTACGGCTACGAGCAGTACTTC | CATTGYGYEQYF | TRBV7-8 | NA | NA | TRBJ2-7
TGTGCCAGCAGCTTGGGGACAGGGACCGCCCCTGGCACTGAAGCTTTCTTT | CASSLGTGTAPGTEAFF | TRBV7-6 | TRBD1 | many | TRBJ1-1
TGTGCCAGCAGTCAGACAGGGAGGGTCGATTCACCCCTCCACTTT | CASSQTGRVDSPLHF | TRBV6-1 | TRBD1 | NA | TRBJ1-6
TGTGCCAGCAGTTTTAGTGGTAACAATCAGCCCCAGCATTTT | CASSFSGNNQPQHF | TRBV27 | NA | few | TRBJ1-5
TGTGCCAGACTCGGGGGGGACTCTGGGGCCAACGTCCTGACTTTC | CARLGGDSGANVLTF | TRBV2 | TRBD2 | NA | TRBJ2-6
TGTGCCATCAGTCCTCCAGGAGCGGGGGTTGGCGAGCAGTACTTC | CAISPPGAGVGEQYF | TRBV10-3 | TRBD2 | few | TRBJ2-7
TGTGCCAACAGTTACTCGGGAGACCCTCTGGAGACCCAGTACTTC | CANSYSGDPLETQYF | TRBV6-8 | NA | NA | TRBJ2-5
TGTGCCAGCAGTGAGGCAGGTCTAACACCTGGGGAGCAGTTCTTC | CASSEAGLTPGEQFF | TRBV25-1 | NA | few | TRBJ2-1
TGTGCCAGCAGCCTAGATCTCGGGGCGAACACTGAAGCTTTCTTT | CASSLDLGANTEAFF | TRBV7-2 | NA | few | TRBJ1-1
TGCAGCGTTGAAGATTCTTCGGTCTATGGCTACACCTTC | CSVEDSSVYGYTF | TRBV29-1 | NA | few | TRBJ1-2
TGTGCCAGCAGCCCCCCGACGGGCCCCTACAATGAGCAGTTCTTC | CASSPPTGPYNEQFF | TRBV2 | NA | NA | TRBJ2-1
TGCAGCGTTCTTACGCCTACAGGGAATGAGCAGTTCTTC | CSVLTPTGNEQFF | TRBV29-1 | NA | NA | TRBJ2-1
TGTGCCAGCAGTTATTCTCCAGGGATCCCCTACGAGCAGTACTTC | CASSYSPGIPYEQYF | TRBV6-5 | NA | NA | TRBJ2-7
TGTGCCAGCAGCCTTGGGGAGGGGAGCGGCAATCAGCCCCAGCATTTT | CASSLGEGSGNQPQHF | TRBV7-9 | NA | many | TRBJ1-5
TGTGCCAGCAGCACACACTCAGGGGGGAACACTGAAGCTTTCTTT | CASSTHSGGNTEAFF | TRBV11-2 | TRBD1 | once | TRBJ1-1
TGTGCCAGCACCCCGATGCAGGGGGCCCACGGGCAGTACTTC | CASTPMQGAHGQYF | TRBV2 | TRBD1 | once | TRBJ2-7
TGTGCCAGCAGCTTAGTAGGCGTAAAGATCGGGACTAGCGGGGGCCCCGGGCAGTTCTTC | CASSLVGVKIGTSGGPGQFF | TRBV7-6 | TRBD2 | few | TRBJ2-1
TGTGCCACCGGGGGGGGGGCTCCCTTTCGTACCGGGGAGCTGTTTTTT | CATGGGAPFRTGELFF | TRBV6-1 | TRBD2 | few | TRBJ2-2
TGTGCCAGCAGCGTAAGAAGGGGGGCCAACGTCCTGACTTTC | CASSVRRGANVLTF | TRBV9 | NA | NA | TRBJ2-6
TGTGCCACCAGCAGAGAGGGAGGGGACTACATTTACAATGAGCAGTTCTTC | CATSREGGDYIYNEQFF | TRBV15 | TRBD2 | NA | TRBJ2-1